The 19 T cell receptor beta chains below all came from one sample that was sequenced in a study of cytomegalovirus exposure and HLA in healthy donors. Researchers ran the PCR with 60 Vbeta and 13 Jbeta primers. Profiled with immunoSEQ multiplex PCR; TCRdb holds only in-frame clones, not every one. This sample carries more than 65,000 clones, roughly three quarters of them seen once, and the ten largest clones take about 22%. Material for sequencing was PBMCs. The receptors stem from a woman aged 40 to 50 in good health and CMV-seropositive.

The V gene is TRBV12-5, the J gene TRBJ1-1; D is possibly TRBD1 (5 bases). With 6 bases removed from V and 5 bases from J, the gap between germline ends came to 13 bases. Germline V gene lookup returns CDR1 LGHNT and CDR2 FRNRAP. This CDR3 has 13 residues. CDR3 bases: TGTGCTAGTGGCCACGGGGGACGGACTGAAGCTTTCTTT. It is translated as CASGHGGRTEAFF. Combining the CDR3 with reference TRBV12-5 and TRBJ1-1 gives the whole variable domain DARVTQTPRHKVTEMGQEVTMRCQPILGHNTVFWYRQTMMQGLELLAYFRNRAPLDDSGMPKDRFSAEMPDATLATLKIQPSEPRDSAVYFCASGHGGRTEAFFGQGTRLTVV.

The genes are TRBV5-1 and TRBJ2-7; 8 bases map to TRBD1. The CDR3 totals 15 residues. CDR1 is SGHRS, CDR2 YFSETQ, per germline. V lost 1 base, J lost 2 bases, and 5 bases stayed unmatched. CDR3 loop: CASSLLGTGTYEQYF. CDR3 DNA: TGCGCCAGCAGCTTGCTCGGGACAGGTACCTACGAGCAGTACTTC.

A few counts support this clone. This chain's CDR3 is CASSSMARGASHEKLFF. CDR3 coding DNA: TGTGCCAGCAGTTCAATGGCCCGGGGGGCGAGCCATGAAAAACTGTTTTTT. This chain joins TRBV27 and TRBJ1-4; the D gene is possibly TRBD1 (6 bases). V gave up 4 bases and J gave up 6 bases, with 21 bases separating them. Germline CDR1 MNHEY, CDR2 SMNVEV (reference sequence). This CDR3 spans 17 amino acids.

The V call is TRBV9, the J call TRBJ2-1, with TRBD2 matching 9 bases. This CDR3 comprises 17 residues. Germline values: CDR1 SGDLS, CDR2 YYNGEE. J gave up 6 bases and V 6 bases, and 16 bases lay outside the gene matches. The CDR3 loop reads CASKEGAGTSHSNEQFF. CDR3 bases: TGTGCCAGCAAAGAGGGGGCCGGGACTAGCCATTCCAATGAGCAGTTCTTC.

V usage is TRBV5-4 and J usage is TRBJ1-1; weak D call: TRBD1 (5 bases). CDR1 is SGHNT and CDR2 is YYREEE in the germline V gene (reference sequence). With 4 bases removed from V and 2 bases from J, the gap between germline ends came to 12 bases. CDR3 length: 14 residues. The CDR3 reads CASSLIGTNTEAFF. For the CDR3, the DNA is TGTGCCAGCAGCCTGATCGGGACTAACACTGAAGCTTTCTTT.

This clone was counted once. The genes are TRBV4-1 and TRBJ2-3, with D perhaps matching TRBD1 (6 bases). The CDR3 runs to 16 residues. CDR1 is MGHRA and CDR2 is YSYEKL in the germline V gene. Trimming removed 4 bases at V and 4 bases at J, with 18 bases between. The CDR3 sequence is CASSPTDGNRADTQYF. CDR3 bases: TGCGCCAGCAGCCCAACCGACGGGAACAGGGCAGATACGCAGTATTTT.

This chain links TRBV9 with TRBJ2-2; weak D call: TRBD1 (6 bases). This CDR3 has 14 amino acids. V was pared by 5 bases and J by 5 bases, with 13 bases between. Germline lookup yields CDR1 SGDLS and CDR2 YYNGEE. CDR3 sequence (DNA): TGTGCCAGCAGTAGGGACACAAAGACCGGGGAGCTGTTTTTT. Translation: CASSRDTKTGELFF. Drawing the rest from reference TRBV9 and TRBJ2-2, the complete variable domain is DSGVTQTPKHLITATGQRVTLRCSPRSGDLSVYWYQQSLDQGLQFLIQYYNGEERAKGNILERFSAQQFPDLHSELNLSSLELGDSALYFCASSRDTKTGELFFGEGSRLTVL.

This clone was detected a few times. This chain links TRBV21-1 with TRBJ2-3; the table's D call of TRBD2 was not tested on the DNA. TRBV21-1 has pseudogene status. CDR3 length equals 17 residues. CDR3: CASSKAVAGRRTDTQYF. In DNA form, the CDR3 reads TGTGCCAGCAGCAAAGCCGTGGCGGGGAGACGCACAGATACGCAGTATTTT.

The V and J genes are TRBV29-1 and TRBJ2-7; 9 bases are a match to TRBD2. The germline V gene encodes CDR1 SQVTM and CDR2 ANQGSEA. J lost 4 bases, V lost 2 bases, and 9 bases had no gene match. The CDR3 runs 15 residues. The CDR3: CSVELGREGLYEQYF. CDR3 DNA sequence: TGCAGCGTTGAATTGGGGCGGGAGGGCCTGTACGAGCAGTACTTC.

The rearrangement joins TRBV6-5 to TRBJ2-7; 7 bases are shared with TRBD1. Germline CDR1 and CDR2: MNHEY and SVGAGI. This CDR3 comprises 15 residues. V was pared by 7 bases and J by 7 bases, with 16 bases of the junction left unmatched. In DNA, the CDR3 is TGTGCCAGCACGACCGGACAGGCGTCCAGGGTAGAGCAGTACTTC. Its protein product is CASTTGQASRVEQYF.

V and J are TRBV10-1 and TRBJ2-5, with D unresolved. This CDR3 is 14 amino acids long. Trimming cost V 0 bases and J 3 bases, with 8 bases left between them. CDR1 and CDR2 from the germline V gene are WNHNN and SYGVQD (reference sequence). The chain's CDR3 is CASSESRRKETQYF. As DNA, the CDR3 is TGCGCCAGCAGTGAGTCGAGGCGTAAAGAGACCCAGTACTTC.

The rearrangement links TRBV28 to TRBJ1-1, with no clear D. The CDR3 runs to 15 residues. Looked up from germline, CDR1 is MDHEN and CDR2 is SYDVKM. Trimming removed 11 bases at V and 1 base at J, with 20 bases between. This CDR3 reads CASTESGLGNTEAFF. In nucleotides, the CDR3 is TGTGCCTCCACAGAATCAGGTCTCGGGAACACTGAAGCTTTCTTT. Full variable domain (remainder filled in from reference TRBV28 and TRBJ1-1): DVKVTQSSRYLVKRTGEKVFLECVQDMDHENMFWYRQDPGLGLRLIYFSYDVKMKEKGDIPEGYSVSREKKERFSLILESASTNQTSMYLCASTESGLGNTEAFFGQGTRLTVV.

This chain connects TRBV5-1 to TRBJ1-2, with D perhaps TRBD1 (5 bases). Deletions cut 0 bases from V and 8 bases from J, with 14 bases between. This CDR3 is built from 14 residues. The germline V gene encodes CDR1 SGHRS and CDR2 YFSETQ. CDR3 residues: CASSLGGAQDGYTF. The DNA for the CDR3 is TGCGCCAGCAGCTTGGGCGGGGCGCAGGACGGCTACACCTTC.

The chain recombines TRBV6-1 with TRBJ1-2, with D hard to call. V lost 3 bases, J lost 0 bases, and 11 bases lay in between. Germline assignment: CDR1 MNHNS and CDR2 SASEGT. The CDR3 has 15 amino acids. The CDR3 sequence is CASSDSGSPNYGYTF. The CDR3 coding sequence is TGTGCCAGCAGTGATAGCGGCAGCCCTAACTATGGCTACACCTTC.

The chain combines TRBV5-4 with TRBJ2-7; D is perhaps TRBD1 (6 bases). This CDR3 contains 17 residues. V shed 2 bases and J shed 7 bases, with 25 bases lying between them. Per the germline V gene, CDR1 is SGHNT and CDR2 is YYREEE (reference sequence). This CDR3 is CASSFGSSVGQGSEQYF. The CDR3 DNA follows: TGTGCCAGCAGCTTTGGTTCATCGGTTGGGCAGGGGTCGGAGCAGTACTTC.

This chain joins TRBV30 and TRBJ2-3, with D tentatively TRBD1 (5 bases). V lost 4 bases to trimming and J lost 4 bases, with 9 bases between them. CDR1 and CDR2 (germline): GTSNPN, SVGIG (reference sequence). CDR3 size: 12 residues. The CDR3 DNA is TGTGCCTGGAATTCAGGGCCAGATACGCAGTATTTT. Translation: CAWNSGPDTQYF.

Of note for this clone: The same CDR3 also results from other DNA sequences found in this sample. The chain employs TRBV5-1 and TRBJ1-4; TRBD1 matches at 7 bases. Trimming cost V 0 bases and J 0 bases; bases outside gene matches: 2. From germline, CDR1 is SGHRS and CDR2 YFSETQ. The CDR3 extends over 16 amino acids. The CDR3 reads CASSLGQGATNEKLFF. Written as DNA, the CDR3 is TGCGCCAGCAGCTTGGGTCAGGGGGCAACTAATGAAAAACTGTTTTTT.

The rearrangement uses TRBV19 and TRBJ1-2; possibly TRBD1 for D (5 bases). CDR1 and CDR2 (germline): LNHDA, SQIVND (reference sequence). Trimming removed 1 base from V and 6 bases from J, with 21 bases in between. This CDR3 spans 17 amino acids. CDR3: CASSIVFEGQRGHGYTF. In DNA form, the CDR3 reads TGTGCCAGTAGTATAGTTTTCGAGGGCCAGCGGGGCCATGGCTACACCTTC. The variable domain in full, with the rest retrieved from reference TRBV19 and TRBJ1-2, is DGGITQSPKYLFRKEGQNVTLSCEQNLNHDAMYWYRQDPGQGLRLIYYSQIVNDFQKGDIAEGYSVSREKKESFPLTVTSAQKNPTAFYLCASSIVFEGQRGHGYTFGSGTRLTVV.

The chain joins TRBV11-2 to TRBJ2-7; D might be TRBD1 (6 bases). Germline CDR1 and CDR2: SGHAT and FQNNGV. The length of the CDR3 is 17 residues. V lost 1 base to trimming and J lost 2 bases, with 18 bases between them. CDR3 nucleotide sequence: TGTGCCAGCAGCTTAGCGACAGGAGGATGGGTTGCCTACGAGCAGTACTTC. It encodes CASSLATGGWVAYEQYF.